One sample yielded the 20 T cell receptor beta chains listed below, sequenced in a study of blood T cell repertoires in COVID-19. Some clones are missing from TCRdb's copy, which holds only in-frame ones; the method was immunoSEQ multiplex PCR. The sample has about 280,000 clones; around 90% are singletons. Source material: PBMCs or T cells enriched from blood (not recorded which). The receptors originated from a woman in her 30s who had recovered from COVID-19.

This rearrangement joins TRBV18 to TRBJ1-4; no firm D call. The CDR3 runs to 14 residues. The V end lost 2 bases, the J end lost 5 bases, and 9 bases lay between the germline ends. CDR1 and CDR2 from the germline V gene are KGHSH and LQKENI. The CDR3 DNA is TGTGCCAGCTCACCAGAACACACCAATGAAAAACTGTTTTTT. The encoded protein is CASSPEHTNEKLFF. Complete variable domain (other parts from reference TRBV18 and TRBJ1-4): NAGVMQNPRHLVRRRGQEARLRCSPMKGHSHVYWYRQLPEEGLKFMVYLQKENIIDESGMPKERFSAEFPKEGPSILRIQQVVRGDSAAYFCASSPEHTNEKLFFGSGTQLSVL.

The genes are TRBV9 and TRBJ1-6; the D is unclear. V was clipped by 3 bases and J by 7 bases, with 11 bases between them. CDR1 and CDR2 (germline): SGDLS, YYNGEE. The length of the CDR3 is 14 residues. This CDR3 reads CASSAGSRNSPLHF. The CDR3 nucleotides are TGTGCCAGCAGCGCAGGCTCCCGCAATTCACCCCTCCACTTT. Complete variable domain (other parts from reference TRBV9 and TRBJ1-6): DSGVTQTPKHLITATGQRVTLRCSPRSGDLSVYWYQQSLDQGLQFLIQYYNGEERAKGNILERFSAQQFPDLHSELNLSSLELGDSALYFCASSAGSRNSPLHFGNGTRLTVT.

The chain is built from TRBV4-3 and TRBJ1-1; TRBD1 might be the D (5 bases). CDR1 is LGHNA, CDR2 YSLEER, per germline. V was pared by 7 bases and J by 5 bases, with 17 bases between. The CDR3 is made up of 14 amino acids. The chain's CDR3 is CASTAKGRGTEAFF. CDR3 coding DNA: TGCGCCAGCACCGCCAAGGGGAGGGGAACTGAAGCTTTCTTT.

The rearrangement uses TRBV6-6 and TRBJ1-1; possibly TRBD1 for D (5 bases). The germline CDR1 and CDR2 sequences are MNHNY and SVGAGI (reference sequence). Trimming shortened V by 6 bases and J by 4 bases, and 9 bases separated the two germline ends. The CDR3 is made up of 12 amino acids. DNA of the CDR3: TGTGCCAGCAGCTGGACACTCACTGAAGCTTTCTTT. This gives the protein CASSWTLTEAFF.

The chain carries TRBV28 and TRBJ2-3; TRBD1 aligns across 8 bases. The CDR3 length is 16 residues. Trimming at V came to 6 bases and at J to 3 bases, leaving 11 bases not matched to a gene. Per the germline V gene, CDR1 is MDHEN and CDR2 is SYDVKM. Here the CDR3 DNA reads TGTGCCAGCAGCTCAGCTGGGACAGGCGCTACAGATACGCAGTATTTT. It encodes CASSSAGTGATDTQYF. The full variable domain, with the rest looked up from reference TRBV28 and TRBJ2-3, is DVKVTQSSRYLVKRTGEKVFLECVQDMDHENMFWYRQDPGLGLRLIYFSYDVKMKEKGDIPEGYSVSREKKERFSLILESASTNQTSMYLCASSSAGTGATDTQYFGPGTRLTVL.

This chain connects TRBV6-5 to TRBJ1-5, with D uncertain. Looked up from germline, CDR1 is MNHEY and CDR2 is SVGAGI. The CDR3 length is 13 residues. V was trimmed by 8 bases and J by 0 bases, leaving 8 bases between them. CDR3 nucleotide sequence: TGTGCCAGCCGGAGGTTTAGCAATCAGCCCCAGCATTTT. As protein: CASRRFSNQPQHF.

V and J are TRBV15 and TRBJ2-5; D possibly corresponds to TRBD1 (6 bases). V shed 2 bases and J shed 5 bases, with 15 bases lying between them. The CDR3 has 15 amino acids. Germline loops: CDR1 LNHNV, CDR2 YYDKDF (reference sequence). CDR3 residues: CATSRKTRGWETQYF. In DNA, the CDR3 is TGTGCCACCAGCAGAAAAACCAGGGGATGGGAGACCCAGTACTTC.

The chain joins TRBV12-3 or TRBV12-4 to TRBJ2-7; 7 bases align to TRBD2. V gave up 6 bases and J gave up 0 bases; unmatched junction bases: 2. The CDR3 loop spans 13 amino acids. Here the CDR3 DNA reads TGTGCCAGCAGGACGGGGGGCTCCTACGAGCAGTACTTC. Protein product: CASRTGGSYEQYF.

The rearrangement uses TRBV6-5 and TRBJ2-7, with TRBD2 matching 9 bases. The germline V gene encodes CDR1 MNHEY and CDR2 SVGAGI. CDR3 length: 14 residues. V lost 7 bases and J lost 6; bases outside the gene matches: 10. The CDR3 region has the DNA TGTGCCAGCAACCTCGGGACTAGCTTTGGCGAGCAGTACTTC. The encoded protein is CASNLGTSFGEQYF.

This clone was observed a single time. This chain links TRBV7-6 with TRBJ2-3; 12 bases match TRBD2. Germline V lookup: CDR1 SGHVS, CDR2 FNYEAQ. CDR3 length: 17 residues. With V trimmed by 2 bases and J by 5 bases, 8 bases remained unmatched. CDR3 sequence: CASSLPLAGGLIDTQYF. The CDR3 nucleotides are TGTGCCAGCAGCTTACCCCTAGCGGGGGGGCTGATAGATACGCAGTATTTT.

The CDR3 DNA reads as TGTGCCAGCAGCTCCGCCGGGACAGGGGTATTGTCGATCGGTACAGATACGCAGTATTTT. Protein product: CASSSAGTGVLSIGTDTQYF. V gene TRBV5-5 combines with J gene TRBJ2-3, with TRBD1 matching 10 bases. This CDR3 contains 20 residues. J gave up 3 bases and V 3 bases, and 19 bases lay outside the gene matches. Germline CDR1 and CDR2: SGHKS and YYEKEE (reference sequence).

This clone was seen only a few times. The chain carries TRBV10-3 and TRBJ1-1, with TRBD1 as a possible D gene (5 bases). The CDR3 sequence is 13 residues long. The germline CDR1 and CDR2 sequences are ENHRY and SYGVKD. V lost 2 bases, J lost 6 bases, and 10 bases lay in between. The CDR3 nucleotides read TGTGCCATCAGTGAGGACGGACAATCTGAAGCTTTCTTT. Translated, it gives CAISEDGQSEAFF.

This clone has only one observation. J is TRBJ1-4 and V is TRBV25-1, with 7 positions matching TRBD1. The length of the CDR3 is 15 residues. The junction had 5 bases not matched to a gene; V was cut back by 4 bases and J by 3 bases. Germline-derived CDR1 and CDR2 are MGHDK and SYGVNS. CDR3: CASSGFRGANEKLFF. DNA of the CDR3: TGTGCCAGCAGTGGTTTCAGGGGGGCTAATGAAAAACTGTTTTTT.

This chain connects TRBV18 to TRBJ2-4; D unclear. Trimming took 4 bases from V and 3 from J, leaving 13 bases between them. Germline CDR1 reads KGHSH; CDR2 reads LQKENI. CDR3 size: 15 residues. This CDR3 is CASSLGVVGKNIQYF. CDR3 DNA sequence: TGTGCCAGCTCACTTGGAGTGGTAGGCAAAAACATTCAGTACTTC.

Here the CDR3 DNA reads TGTGCCAGCAGCCCCGGGGTAGGCAAAAACATTCAGTACTTC. Its protein is CASSPGVGKNIQYF. This chain joins TRBV5-4 and TRBJ2-4, with a weak D call TRBD2 (5 bases). Trimming removed 4 bases from V and 3 bases from J, with 11 bases in between. The CDR3 totals 14 residues. In germline, CDR1 is SGHNT, CDR2 YYREEE (reference sequence).

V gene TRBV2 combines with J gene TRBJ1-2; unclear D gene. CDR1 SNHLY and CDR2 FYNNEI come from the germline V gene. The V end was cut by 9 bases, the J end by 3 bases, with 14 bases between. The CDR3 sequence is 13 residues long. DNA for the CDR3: TGTGCCAGTTATATCGAGAAACACTATGGCTACACCTTC. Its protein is CASYIEKHYGYTF. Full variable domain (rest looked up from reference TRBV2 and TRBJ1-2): EPEVTQTPSHQVTQMGQEVILRCVPISNHLYFYWYRQILGQKVEFLVSFYNNEISEKSEIFDDQFSVERPDGSNFTLKIRSTKLEDSAMYFCASYIEKHYGYTFGSGTRLTVV.

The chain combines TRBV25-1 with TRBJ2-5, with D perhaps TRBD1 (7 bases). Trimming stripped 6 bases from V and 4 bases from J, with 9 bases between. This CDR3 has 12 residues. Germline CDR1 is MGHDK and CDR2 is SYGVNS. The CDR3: CASSRGVETQYF. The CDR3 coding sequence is TGTGCCAGCAGCAGGGGGGTAGAGACCCAGTACTTC. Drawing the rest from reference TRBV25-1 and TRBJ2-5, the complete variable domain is EADIYQTPRYLVIGTGKKITLECSQTMGHDKMYWYQQDPGMELHLIHYSYGVNSTEKGDLSSESTVSRIRTEHFPLTLESARPSHTSQYLCASSRGVETQYFGPGTRLLVL.

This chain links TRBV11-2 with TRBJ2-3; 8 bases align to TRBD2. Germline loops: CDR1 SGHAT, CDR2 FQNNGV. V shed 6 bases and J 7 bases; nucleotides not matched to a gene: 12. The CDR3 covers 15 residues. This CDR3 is CASRPTSGRGHTQYF. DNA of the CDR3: TGTGCCAGCAGACCCACTAGCGGAAGGGGCCATACGCAGTATTTT.

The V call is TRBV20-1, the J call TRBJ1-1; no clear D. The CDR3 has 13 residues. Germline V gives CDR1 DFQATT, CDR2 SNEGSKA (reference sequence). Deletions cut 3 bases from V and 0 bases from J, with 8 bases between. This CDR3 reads CSASGSLNTEAFF. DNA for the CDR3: TGCAGTGCTAGTGGAAGCCTGAACACTGAAGCTTTCTTT.

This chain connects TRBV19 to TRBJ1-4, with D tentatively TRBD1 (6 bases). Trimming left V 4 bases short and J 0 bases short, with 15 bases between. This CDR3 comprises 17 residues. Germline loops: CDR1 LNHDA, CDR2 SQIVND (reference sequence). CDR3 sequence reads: CASSTPPGHPTNEKLFF. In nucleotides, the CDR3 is TGTGCCAGTAGTACTCCCCCGGGACACCCAACTAATGAAAAACTGTTTTTT.